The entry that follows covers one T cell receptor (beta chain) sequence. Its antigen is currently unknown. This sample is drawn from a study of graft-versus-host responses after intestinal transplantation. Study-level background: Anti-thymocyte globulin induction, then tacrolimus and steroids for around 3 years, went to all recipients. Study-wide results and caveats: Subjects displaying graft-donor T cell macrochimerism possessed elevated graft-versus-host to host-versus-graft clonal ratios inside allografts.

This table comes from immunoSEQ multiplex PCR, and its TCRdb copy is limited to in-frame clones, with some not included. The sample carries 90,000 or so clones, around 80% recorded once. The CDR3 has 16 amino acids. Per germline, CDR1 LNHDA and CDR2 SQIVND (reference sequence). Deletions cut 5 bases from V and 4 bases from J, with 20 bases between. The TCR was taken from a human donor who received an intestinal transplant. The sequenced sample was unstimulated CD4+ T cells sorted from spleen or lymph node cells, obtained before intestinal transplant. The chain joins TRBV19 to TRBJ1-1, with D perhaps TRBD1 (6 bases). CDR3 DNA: TGTGCCAGTAGTCAAACCCGGGGGGCGCGAATCACTGAAGCTTTCTTT. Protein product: CASSQTRGARITEAFF.